The entry below gives a single T cell receptor beta chain sequence along with its context. Antigen specificity is unknown. The protocol was immunoSEQ multiplex PCR, while the TCRdb copy is restricted to in-frame clones and leaves out a portion. The table has about 120,000 clones, roughly nine tenths seen once. This record belongs to a study of T cell responses to AZD1222 COVID-19 vaccine. Study in general: Pooled samples include second doses given at about 4 or 12 weeks.

Trimming at V came to 5 bases and at J to 7 bases, leaving 9 bases not matched to a gene. This CDR3 is 15 amino acids long. The germline V gene has CDR1 SGHNT and CDR2 YENEEA. Findings and caveats of the study: Vaccine-related CD4 TCRs covered spike, predominating at 160-218 and 743-854. The study found Spike-specific TCR breadth and depth rose after two AZD1222 doses. White British donors predominated, females outnumbered males, and clonal diversity was possibly underestimated.

The source material was peripheral blood, sampled on day 0 of AZD1222 vaccination. The source is an adult in good health. This sequence joins TRBV11-3 and TRBJ2-2, with TRBD2 identical over 8 bases. The CDR3 sequence: CASSRTGLAGGELFF. CDR3 DNA: TGTGCCAGCAGCCGGACCGGACTAGCAGGCGGGGAGCTGTTTTTT.